This T cell receptor (beta chain) derives from a study of T cell repertoires in cytomegalovirus infection. Study overall: In the study, CMV epitopes included recently identified HLA-C-restricted and well-studied HLA-B-restricted ones.

Study results and limitations: The response measured ex vivo was dominated by TCR beta clonotypes (HLA-C-restricted and CMV-specific). Totalled public TCR beta family frequency picked out people who carried CMV plus the relevant HLA.

TCRdb called the reads again in MiXCR, with one record for every CDR3 protein. The profile shows fewer than 60,000 distinct CDR3 sequences, around a fifth of them singletons. Germline V gives CDR1 MNHEY, CDR2 SVGAGI. The V and J ends lost 8 bases and 5 bases respectively, with 8 bases between them. The CDR3 is 11 residues long. Concerning this clonotype: The antigen is unknown.

The clonotype comes from a human donor in good health (CMV status not recorded). Some clones in this sample may be carry-over from other donors' samples. The genes are TRBV6-5 and TRBJ2-3; D is ambiguous. Sequences were derived from CD8+ T cells from cultured PBMCs, sampled from culture after CMV antigen stimulation. The chain's CDR3 is CASRRKDTQYF. The CDR3 DNA sequence: TGTGCCAGCCGCCGGAAAGATACGCAGTATTTT.